The 32 T cell receptor beta chains below were found in one sample sequenced in a study of OX40 agonist ivuxolimab in advanced cancers. Assay: immunoSEQ multiplex PCR; the TCRdb copy retains only in-frame clones and omits some. Of tens of thousands of clones in the sample, 65% to 90% were seen once. The sample here was CD4+ or CD8+ T cells sorted from blood, taken in a trial of the OX40 agonist ivuxolimab. The receptor source for this set is an adult with an advanced solid tumor such as melanoma, head and neck, liver or kidney cancer.

The chain has TRBV27 and TRBJ1-2; 8 positions agree with TRBD1. CDR3 size: 15 residues. V trimming: 0 bases; J trimming: 4 bases; junction bases outside the gene matches: 4. In germline, CDR1 is MNHEY, CDR2 SMNVEV (reference sequence). CDR3 nucleotide sequence: TGTGCCAGCAGTTTATCCTTAGGACAGGGCTATGGCTACACCTTC. Translation: CASSLSLGQGYGYTF.

The J gene is TRBJ2-7, the V gene TRBV6-5, with TRBD1 as a possible D gene (6 bases). V lost 0 bases, J lost 2 bases, and 8 bases lay in between. CDR1 and CDR2 (germline): MNHEY, SVGAGI. CDR3 size: 14 residues. CDR3: CASSYSGAPYEQYF. CDR3 DNA sequence: TGTGCCAGCAGTTACTCGGGGGCCCCCTACGAGCAGTACTTC.

The chain couples TRBV6-6 to TRBJ2-7; 8 bases line up with TRBD1. CDR3 size: 15 residues. V dropped 6 bases and J dropped 4; count of bases not matched to a gene: 11. From germline, CDR1 is MNHNY and CDR2 SVGAGI (reference sequence). As DNA, the CDR3 is TGTGCCAGCAGACACGGACAGGGAATATTTTACGAGCAGTACTTC. The encoded protein is CASRHGQGIFYEQYF.

The rearrangement uses TRBV9 and TRBJ1-3; D is perhaps TRBD1 (6 bases). The CDR3 loop spans 15 amino acids. The V gene lost 0 bases and the J gene lost 1 base, with 8 bases spanning the gap. The V gene's germline CDR1 is SGDLS and CDR2 YYNGEE. In nucleotides, the CDR3 is TGTGCCAGCAGCGTAGGAGGGGGGTCTGGAAACACCATATATTTT. Encoded protein: CASSVGGGSGNTIYF.

The chain couples TRBV19 to TRBJ2-7; no definite D call. V was trimmed by 2 bases and J by 0 bases, leaving 8 bases between them. The CDR3 is 14 residues long. CDR1 is LNHDA and CDR2 is SQIVND in the germline V gene (reference sequence). For the CDR3, the DNA is TGTGCCAGTAGTATAAGTAGGGCCTCCTACGAGCAGTACTTC. It encodes CASSISRASYEQYF. Based on the CDR3 plus reference TRBV19 and TRBJ2-7, the full variable domain is DGGITQSPKYLFRKEGQNVTLSCEQNLNHDAMYWYRQDPGQGLRLIYYSQIVNDFQKGDIAEGYSVSREKKESFPLTVTSAQKNPTAFYLCASSISRASYEQYFGPGTRLTVT.

This clone showed up just a few times. The chain recombines TRBV10-3 with TRBJ2-2; 13 bases are shared with TRBD2. The CDR3 contains 16 residues. The J segment lost 2 bases and the V segment lost 4 bases, leaving 1 base of the junction unmatched. CDR1 and CDR2 from the germline V gene are ENHRY and SYGVKD. CDR3 residues: CAISGLAGGNTGELFF. CDR3 nucleotides: TGTGCCATCAGTGGACTAGCGGGGGGCAACACCGGGGAGCTGTTTTTT.

The chain carries TRBV7-3 and TRBJ2-1, with 7 positions matching TRBD2. The CDR3 covers 16 residues. V gave up 4 bases and J gave up 1 base; unmatched junction bases: 7. The germline gives CDR1 SGHTA, CDR2 FQGTGA. Written as DNA, the CDR3 is TGTGCCAGCAGCTCACTCGGGGGGACTTCCTACAATGAGCAGTTCTTC. Amino acids: CASSSLGGTSYNEQFF.

In DNA form, the CDR3 reads TGCGCCAGCAGCCCCTCAACAGGGGCCGGAAACACCATATATTTT. Translating gives CASSPSTGAGNTIYF. The chain recombines TRBV5-1 with TRBJ1-3; 7 bases are shared with TRBD1. The V segment lost 4 bases and the J segment 4 bases; nucleotides outside the gene matches: 8. This CDR3 has 15 residues. The germline V gene has CDR1 SGHRS and CDR2 YFSETQ.

The V and J genes are TRBV7-3 and TRBJ2-5; TRBD2 matches at 7 bases. The CDR3 loop spans 15 amino acids. The trim removed 6 bases at V and 3 bases at J, leaving 10 bases unmatched. From germline, CDR1 is SGHTA and CDR2 FQGTGA. CDR3 loop: CASRSTGLAEETQYF. CDR3 coding DNA: TGTGCCAGCAGATCCACCGGCCTAGCGGAAGAGACCCAGTACTTC. Full variable domain (rest looked up from reference TRBV7-3 and TRBJ2-5): GAGVSQTPSNKVTEKGKYVELRCDPISGHTALYWYRQSLGQGPEFLIYFQGTGAADDSGLPNDRFFAVRPEGSVSTLKIQRTERGDSAVYLCASRSTGLAEETQYFGPGTRLLVL.

The chain combines TRBV7-2 with TRBJ2-5, with unresolved D. The CDR3 has 11 residues. Trimming cost V 3 bases and J 2 bases, with 1 base left between them. From germline, CDR1 is SGHTA and CDR2 FQGNSA. The chain's CDR3 is CASSFQETQYF. As DNA, the CDR3 is TGTGCCAGCAGCTTTCAAGAGACCCAGTACTTC.

This chain links TRBV29-1 with TRBJ1-1, with D hard to call. This CDR3 contains 10 residues. Germline V gives CDR1 SQVTM, CDR2 ANQGSEA. V dropped 5 bases and J dropped 3 bases, with 4 bases sitting between them. In DNA form, the CDR3 reads TGCAGCGTTATCCACACTGAAGCTTTCTTT. Encoded protein: CSVIHTEAFF.

The genes are TRBV5-1 and TRBJ1-2; the D is unclear. Germline CDR1 and CDR2: SGHRS and YFSETQ. Trimming left V 0 bases short and J 7 bases short, with 13 bases between. The CDR3 length is 14 residues. The DNA for the CDR3 is TGCGCCAGCAGCTTGGATTCGGGTGAGGGTGGCTACACCTTC. It is translated as CASSLDSGEGGYTF.

The chain carries TRBV28 and TRBJ2-1; D not certain. The V gene lost 6 bases and the J gene lost 9 bases, with 9 bases spanning the gap. Germline V CDR1 and CDR2: MDHEN, SYDVKM. The CDR3 has 11 residues. The DNA of the CDR3 is TGTGCCAGCAGCTCCCTGCTTGAGCAGTTCTTC. Protein product: CASSSLLEQFF. The full variable domain, in which reference TRBV28 and TRBJ2-1 provide the parts outside the CDR3, is DVKVTQSSRYLVKRTGEKVFLECVQDMDHENMFWYRQDPGLGLRLIYFSYDVKMKEKGDIPEGYSVSREKKERFSLILESASTNQTSMYLCASSSLLEQFFGPGTRLTVL.

V and J are TRBV9 and TRBJ2-5; D unresolved. Trimming pared 0 bases from V and 7 bases from J, leaving 16 bases between. This CDR3 is 15 amino acids long. The germline CDR1 and CDR2 sequences are SGDLS and YYNGEE. The chain's CDR3 is CASSVAPGWQRTQYF. CDR3 DNA: TGTGCCAGCAGCGTAGCCCCGGGCTGGCAACGGACCCAGTACTTC.

The chain links TRBV5-6 to TRBJ2-3; the D gene is possibly TRBD2 (6 bases). The CDR3 covers 14 residues. Trimming took 4 bases from V and 14 from J, leaving 23 bases between them. The germline V gene encodes CDR1 SGHDT and CDR2 YYEEEE. This CDR3 reads CASSLGTSTDTGYF. CDR3 bases: TGTGCCAGCAGCCTTGGGACTTCCACAGATACGGGGTATTTT.

The V call is TRBV5-1, the J call TRBJ2-5; the D is unclear. Germline V gene sequence: CDR1 SGHRS, CDR2 YFSETQ. V lost 1 base and J 2 bases, leaving 9 bases between the germline ends. The CDR3 spans 14 residues. Here the CDR3 DNA reads TGCGCCAGCAGCTTGAGTACTTTACAAGAGACCCAGTACTTC. Translation: CASSLSTLQETQYF.

This clone was recorded a few times. The chain recombines TRBV4-3 with TRBJ1-6, with 10 positions matching TRBD1. Germline V CDR1 and CDR2: LGHNA, YSLEER. This CDR3 region has 19 residues. After removal of 0 bases from V and 7 bases from J, the junction contained 12 bases not matched to a gene. CDR3 sequence reads: CASSQDALTRTGGNSPLHF. The DNA for the CDR3 is TGCGCCAGCAGCCAAGATGCGCTGACCCGGACAGGGGGGAATTCACCCCTCCACTTT.

The chain is built from TRBV7-8 and TRBJ1-4; D may be TRBD1 (6 bases). V lost 5 bases to trimming and J lost 3 bases, with 16 bases between them. Per germline, CDR1 SGHVS and CDR2 FQNEAQ. This CDR3 is built from 16 residues. This chain's CDR3 is CASSLVRTAANEKLFF. The CDR3 DNA reads TGTGCCAGCAGCCTAGTACGGACAGCTGCTAATGAAAAACTGTTTTTT.

This chain joins TRBV30 and TRBJ1-1; no clear D gene. The CDR3 runs 14 residues. Germline CDR1 and CDR2: GTSNPN and SVGIG (reference sequence). The germline V and J ends were trimmed by 0 bases and 4 bases, with 12 bases remaining between them. This chain's CDR3 is CAWSVGSVGTEAFF. As DNA, the CDR3 is TGTGCCTGGAGTGTAGGGTCTGTTGGCACTGAAGCTTTCTTT.

The chain couples TRBV27 to TRBJ1-6, with 12 nucleotides matching TRBD1. There are 19 residues in the CDR3. The V gene end was trimmed by 1 base and the J gene end by 9 bases; junction bases not matched to a gene: 13. The germline V gene has CDR1 MNHEY and CDR2 SMNVEV (reference sequence). The CDR3 protein is CASSLFGTGGPGVFSPLHF. In DNA, the CDR3 is TGTGCCAGCAGTTTATTCGGGACAGGGGGCCCCGGGGTTTTTTCACCCCTCCACTTT.

The rearrangement links TRBV6-5 to TRBJ1-2; D perhaps matches TRBD1 (5 bases). With 3 bases removed from V and 5 bases from J, the gap between germline ends came to 13 bases. The CDR3 sequence is 14 residues long. The V gene's germline CDR1 is MNHEY and CDR2 SVGAGI. The CDR3 DNA reads TGTGCCAGCAGTTATCCGTCAGGGCAGTATGGCTACACCTTC. This gives the protein CASSYPSGQYGYTF.

A few counts support this clone. The chain joins TRBV5-1 to TRBJ1-4; D is ambiguous. Trimming took off 6 bases at V and 5 bases at J, with 17 bases between the two ends. The CDR3 sequence is 15 residues long. Germline CDR1 reads SGHRS; CDR2 reads YFSETQ. The CDR3: CASTPTTPGNEKLFF. The CDR3 DNA follows: TGCGCCAGCACCCCCACGACACCGGGAAATGAAAAACTGTTTTTT.

V and J are TRBV6-5 and TRBJ2-7, with TRBD2 identical over 13 bases. The trim removed 2 bases at V and 7 bases at J, leaving 5 bases unmatched. The CDR3 totals 15 residues. CDR1 is MNHEY, CDR2 SVGAGI, per germline. In DNA form, the CDR3 reads TGTGCCAGCAGTTACGGGACTAGCGGGGTAATGGAGCAGTACTTC. Translated, it gives CASSYGTSGVMEQYF.

This sequence joins TRBV19 and TRBJ1-5, with TRBD1 matching 11 bases. CDR1 and CDR2 from the germline V gene are LNHDA and SQIVND (reference sequence). This CDR3 has 17 residues. V dropped 5 bases and J dropped 4; count of bases not matched to a gene: 10. The CDR3 nucleotides are TGTGCCAGTAGTCCGGGGGACAGGGGGTTAGGGAATCAGCCCCAGCATTTT. This gives the protein CASSPGDRGLGNQPQHF.

This sequence joins TRBV10-2 and TRBJ2-2; D possibly corresponds to TRBD2 (5 bases). This CDR3 has 14 residues. Per the germline V gene, CDR1 is WSHSY and CDR2 is SAAADI. The V end lost 9 bases, the J end lost 1 base, and 12 bases lay between the germline ends. The CDR3 DNA sequence: TGCGCCAGTTCCAAGCGGCGGAACACCGGGGAGCTGTTTTTT. The encoded protein is CASSKRRNTGELFF.

This clone was recorded only once. The J gene is TRBJ1-2, the V gene TRBV5-1; D uncertain. The CDR3 has 16 residues. Germline CDR1 SGHRS, CDR2 YFSETQ. Deletions cut 0 bases from V and 0 bases from J, with 12 bases between. Here the CDR3 reads CASSLAEGPANYGYTF. The CDR3 bases are TGCGCCAGCAGCTTGGCGGAGGGTCCAGCTAACTATGGCTACACCTTC.

This clone has a single count. The rearrangement links TRBV5-1 to TRBJ2-7, with 8 nucleotides matching TRBD2. V dropped 7 bases and J dropped 6; count of bases not matched to a gene: 21. CDR3 length: 17 amino acids. Germline CDR1 and CDR2: SGHRS and YFSETQ. The CDR3 sequence: CASAPAPLGTSEGEQYF. The CDR3 bases are TGCGCCAGCGCCCCCGCGCCGCTGGGGACTAGTGAGGGCGAGCAGTACTTC.

The chain employs TRBV7-3 and TRBJ2-2; TRBD2 matches 8 bases. The CDR3 has 16 residues. Germline V gene lookup returns CDR1 SGHTA and CDR2 FQGTGA. J gave up 2 bases and V 5 bases, and 7 bases lay outside the gene matches. CDR3 protein: CASSPAGGTNTGELFF. The CDR3 DNA is TGTGCCAGCAGCCCGGCGGGGGGAACCAACACCGGGGAGCTGTTTTTT.

The chain employs TRBV27 and TRBJ1-5; TRBD1 agrees at 7 bases. The germline gives CDR1 MNHEY, CDR2 SMNVEV (reference sequence). After removal of 5 bases from V and 1 base from J, the junction contained 5 bases not matched to a gene. The CDR3 runs 15 residues. This CDR3 reads CASSRTGTSNQPQHF. The DNA for the CDR3 is TGTGCCAGCAGTCGGACAGGAACGAGCAATCAGCCCCAGCATTTT.

CDR3 nucleotides: TGTGCCAGCAGCTTGGCCAGCGGGGGGGCAGAGACCCAGTACTTC. As protein: CASSLASGGAETQYF. V is TRBV5-4 and J is TRBJ2-5, with TRBD2 identical over 10 bases. The CDR3 extends over 15 amino acids. J was trimmed by 4 bases and V by 0 bases; bases with no gene match: 3. In germline, CDR1 is SGHNT, CDR2 YYREEE (reference sequence).

The chain joins TRBV2 to TRBJ2-5; TRBD1 matches at 7 bases. Germline lookup yields CDR1 SNHLY and CDR2 FYNNEI. The CDR3 covers 17 residues. Unmatched junction bases numbered 15, after V lost 1 base and J lost 7 bases. CDR3 amino acids: CASSEGGPGQLSVTQYF. The CDR3, as DNA: TGTGCCAGCAGTGAAGGAGGTCCGGGACAGCTGAGTGTGACCCAGTACTTC.

In DNA, the CDR3 is TGCGCCAGCAATAACCGGGATTATGGCTACACCTTC. Its protein product is CASNNRDYGYTF. V gene TRBV4-1 combines with J gene TRBJ1-2; D unclear. The CDR3 is made up of 12 amino acids. V lost 7 bases and J lost 5, with 11 bases in between. The germline gives CDR1 MGHRA, CDR2 YSYEKL.